This TCR beta chain stems from a study of OX40 agonist ivuxolimab in advanced cancers. Findings and limits, study-wide: Nonresponders included some who also had low normalized T-cell clonal expansion.

Measured with immunoSEQ multiplex PCR; TCRdb has only the in-frame clones, and not every one. Of over 45,000 clones in the sample, around 89% are singletons; the top ten hold 25% to 40%. The germline V and J ends were trimmed by 6 bases and 2 bases, with 17 bases remaining between them. Germline V lookup: CDR1 WSHSY, CDR2 SAAADI. This CDR3 has 15 amino acids. Comments on this clone: The antigen is not known.

Drawing of blood for sampling happened at baseline, at cycle 4 day 1, and at cycle 7 day 1. The sequence came from an adult with an advanced solid tumor such as melanoma, head and neck, liver or kidney cancer. Here the sequenced sample was CD4+ or CD8+ T cells sorted from blood, taken in a trial of the OX40 agonist ivuxolimab. The chain links TRBV10-2 to TRBJ2-7; tentatively, D is TRBD1 (6 bases). The CDR3 DNA follows: TGCGCCAGCAGCCGCAGCCGGACAGAGCCCTACGAGCAGTACTTC. It codes for CASSRSRTEPYEQYF.